In this sample, the clone carrying this T cell receptor beta chain turned up once. No antigen is known for it. This clone may be a read error of a much larger clone one base away. MiXCR, run by TCRdb on the PCR reads, gives a single entry per CDR3 protein. Of 97,000 or so distinct CDR3 sequences listed, 20% to 25% are singletons. The data were taken from a study of molecular identifiers for immune sequencing clone quantification. About the study: In the replicates, RNA derived from about 20,000 or 100,000 naive CD8 cells was divided into five parts, and four were sequenced.

The CDR3 is made up of 14 amino acids. CDR1 DFQATT and CDR2 SNEGSKA come from the germline V gene (reference sequence). Overall study results and limits: Barcode-sharing identical TCR molecules could underestimate highly expanded clone sizes. Among about a million naive cells, as was reported, spiked Jurkat TCR RNA from one cell was detectable.

Preparation of naive CD8 libraries involved roughly 18,000 to 1,100,000 sorted cells and 10%, 30% or 50% RNA. The source of this sequence is a human donor in good health. Some libraries in this study had Jurkat cell RNA spiked in. V is TRBV20-1 and J is TRBJ2-7; 9 bases match TRBD1. What was sequenced was naive CD8+ T cells from blood, with Jurkat cell RNA spiked in. Subset of the sample: FACS-sorted CD8+CD4-CCR7+CD45RA+ naive T cells. CDR3 nucleotide sequence: TGCAATGCTAGAGATAGGGACAGGGCCTACGAGCAGTACTTC. As protein: CNARDRDRAYEQYF.